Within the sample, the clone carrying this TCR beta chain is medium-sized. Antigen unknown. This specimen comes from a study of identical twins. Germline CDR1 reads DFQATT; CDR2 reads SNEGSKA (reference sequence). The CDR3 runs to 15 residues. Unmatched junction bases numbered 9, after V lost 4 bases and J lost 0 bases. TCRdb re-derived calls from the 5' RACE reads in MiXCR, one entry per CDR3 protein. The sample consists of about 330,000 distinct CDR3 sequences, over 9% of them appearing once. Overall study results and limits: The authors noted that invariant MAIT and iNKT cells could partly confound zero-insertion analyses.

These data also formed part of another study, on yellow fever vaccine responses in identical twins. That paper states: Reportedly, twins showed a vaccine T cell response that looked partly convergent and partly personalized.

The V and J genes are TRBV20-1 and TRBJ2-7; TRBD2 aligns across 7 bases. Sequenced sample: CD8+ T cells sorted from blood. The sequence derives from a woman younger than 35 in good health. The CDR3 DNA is TGCAGTGCTAACCCTCGGGACTATCTCTCCTACGAGCAGTACTTC. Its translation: CSANPRDYLSYEQYF.